This TCR beta chain comes out of a study of CD8 T cells in ankylosing spondylitis. Researchers built TCR beta libraries using quantitative 5'-RACE with molecular barcodes. A single record per CDR3 protein comes from TCRdb applying MiXCR to the 5' RACE reads. Of 100,000 to 150,000 distinct CDR3 sequences detected, about 10% appear once; the ten largest clones hold about 3.8%. This clonotype was found many times. This clonotype was sampled from a female donor with ankylosing spondylitis or in good health (not recorded which). The source material was blood, either unsorted or a sorted T cell fraction (not recorded which).

The CDR3 reads CATQDRDEQYF. The DNA of the CDR3 is TGTGCCACCCAGGACAGGGACGAGCAGTACTTC. The chain links TRBV12-3 or TRBV12-4 to TRBJ2-7; 8 positions agree with TRBD1. After removal of 10 bases from V and 5 bases from J, the junction contained 4 bases not matched to a gene. The CDR3 extends over 11 amino acids.